The present T cell receptor beta chain was sequenced within a study of cytomegalovirus exposure and HLA in healthy donors (dated by TCRdb to 2016 to 2017). With regard to the full study: According to an earlier analysis of several hundred of the donors, 150 million to 200 million T cells yielded 90 million to 130 million unique TCR beta sequences and about 300 Gb of sequence data. Both class I and class II loci were covered by HLA typing, at four-digit resolution. Among roughly 400 genotyped donors of the cohort, an average of about 220,000 unique TCR beta nucleotide sequences was sequenced per donor, of which about 19% were non-productive. In a later analysis, previously published TCR beta repertoires from 666 donors were re-analyzed and high-resolution HLA genotyping was added so that TCR occurrence patterns could be studied. Of the approximately 400 genotyped donors, around 81% fell in the genetic ancestry cluster associated with self-reported Caucasian donors. A later genetic analysis used genome-wide SNP genotypes for about three fifths of the 666 donors, treating that subset as a discovery cohort. The number of typed donors differed by locus: 629-630 for A, B, C, DRB1 and DQB1; 522 for DQA1; 606 for DPA1; and some 470 for DPB1. Roughly 5 DR-DQ haplotypes were handled as single units for association and clustering because linkage in the cohort was strong. Donor age, sex, ethnicity and CMV serostatus were compiled alongside the repertoire data. Rather than using new phenotypic data, the later analysis identified candidate immune exposures from TCR beta sequences and from how often those sequences occurred across donors. To predict cytomegalovirus infection status, the study brought together high-throughput TCR immunosequencing, statistical association of individual TCRs with disease status, and machine learning. An earlier analysis of 587 of the donors used high-throughput TCR beta sequencing to judge whether each TCR beta V gene segment behaved as functional or pseudogenic. A separate validation cohort of roughly 130 different subjects was used in addition to the roughly 670-subject first cohort. The study used immunosequencing to profile the T cell repertoires of several hundred subjects and linked those repertoires to cytomegalovirus serostatus. The study aimed to test whether signatures of past pathogen exposure could be identified by cataloging public T cell receptors. Roughly 310 gigabases of sequencing data and tens of millions of unique TCR sequences were included in an early release covering roughly 600 HLA-typed donors. Every discovery cohort repertoire had been produced on one sequencing platform.

Libraries were built with the immunoSEQ multiplex PCR assay. For the multiplex PCR, a mixture combining 60 forward primers for TCR Vbeta segments and 13 reverse primers for TCR Jbeta segments was used. The CDR3 region of rearranged TCR beta genes was amplified from genomic DNA with a multiplex PCR assay. On the Illumina HiSeq System, the amplified TCR beta libraries were sequenced as 87-base-pair reads. Turning to the authors' computational methods: A later analysis counted approximately 76 million unique TCR beta chains across the 670 or so repertoires, and roughly 9.9 million of these chains were shared by at least two donors. Raw reads were error-corrected and collapsed into unique sequences with a nearest-neighbor algorithm that merged closely related sequences to remove PCR and sequencing errors. CDR3 sequences were aligned to IMGT reference sequences to assign V, D and J gene segments. For a sequence to be retained, at least a six-nucleotide match to both a V gene segment and a J gene segment was required. Rearrangements were classified as productive when the CDR3 lacked stop codons and remained in frame with V and J, and all other rearrangements were classified as non-productive. CDR3 was defined according to IMGT convention as the region running from the second conserved V-encoded cysteine to the conserved J-encoded phenylalanine. Sequences without an unambiguous match to a single V gene segment were excluded from the earlier analysis of over 500 of the donors. An earlier analysis of 500 to 600 of the donors classified V segments as functional when productive rearrangements were above 56.7% and as segregating when the standard deviation between donors was above 5%. To diagnose cytomegalovirus status from the catalog of TCR beta chain sequences, a statistical classification framework was built. In a later analysis, V and J genes were assigned by comparing TCR nucleotide sequences against IMGT/GENE-DB human TR gene sequences. The TCRdist pipeline was used in a later analysis to assign CDR3 sequences and most-parsimonious VDJ recombination scenarios. In a later analysis, each TCR beta chain was defined by its CDR3 amino acid sequence together with its V-gene family, and reads without a unique V-gene family were excluded. A later analysis removed 450 to 600 highly shared, low-generation-probability nucleotide sequences to deal with suspected cross-contamination and a sequencing artifact. In a later analysis, a clonal expansion index was calculated for each public chain from normalized within-repertoire ranks of inferred template counts. In a later analysis, generation probabilities were computed using a VDJ recombination model fitted to out-of-frame rearrangements, and the results were checked against IGoR. In a later analysis, TCR-TCR, TCR-HLA and TCR-CMV co-occurrence was scored with hypergeometric tests, and a repertoire-size bias correction was applied to TCR pairs. In a later analysis, false discovery rates were estimated by permuting HLA or CMV assignments 20 times. In a later analysis, co-occurring TCRs were grouped using DBSCAN, with TCRdist sequence similarity added in when clustering inside HLA-allele-positive subsets. For co-occurrence clustering, repertoires with fewer than 30,000 or more than 120,000 public chains were excluded, along with four to six repertoires with anomalous nucleotide sharing. TCRdb retrieved this table from immuneACCESS and kept in-frame rearrangements only. Not all clones are present; in checked studies, unresolved V genes account for under half, and no reason is known for the remainder. The V and J calls and clone size are taken from that table; D and trimming were inferred from the DNA. The sample records about 40,000 clones, around half of which are singletons. The ten most abundant clones make up 9% to 14% of the sample.

The cohort was made up of approximately 670 healthy bone marrow donors. At the time of sampling, every cohort member was nominally healthy, though immune exposures that went unrecorded were likely present. CMV serostatus was positive for 289 and negative for about 50% of the roughly 700 cohort members, and was not recorded for this donor. A peripheral blood sample was collected from each donor, and TCR beta sequencing was performed on peripheral blood mononuclear cells. The Qiagen DNeasy Blood Extraction Kit was used to extract genomic DNA from the blood cell samples. This clone appeared a single time. Its target antigen remains unknown. One base away there is no much larger clone; base qualities are not given. Overall results and qualifications from the work: The sequencing pipeline was judged likely to have produced a cluster of highly shared sequence variants as a technical artifact. The study listed 150 to 200 TCR beta chains as associated with cytomegalovirus. Because HLA typing was missing for some donors at each locus, association tests included only the typed subset. A later analysis found that most CMV-associated TCR beta chains appeared HLA-restricted, with HLA associations seemingly driven largely by CMV exposure. The 87-base-pair reads could not distinguish some IMGT-functional V segments, including TRBV6-2 and TRBV6-3, so those segments were excluded. Several of the top co-occurrence clusters appeared to be linked to parvovirus B19, influenza, CMV and Epstein-Barr virus, according to a later analysis. A further reported finding was that TCR beta sequences accurately predicted the HLA-A and HLA-B alleles for most subjects in the first cohort. The cohort was sequenced for TCR beta chains only, and without alpha or paired-chain data the features that could be detected were limited. The classifier was reported to diagnose cytomegalovirus status with high specificity and sensitivity in both the original cohort and the validation cohort. Correlated functional status among segregating V segments might reflect linkage disequilibrium, but an unknown experimental factor could not be ruled out. V-gene and J-gene trimming of TCR beta chains was associated with a missense DCLRE1C variant in a later genetic analysis, and the association was replicated in an independent cohort. A later analysis associated around 16,000 TCR beta sequences with specific HLA alleles at a false discovery rate of 0.05. In a later analysis, HLA-associated TCR beta chains showed more clonal expansion and lower generation probabilities than non-associated chains that were equally common. CMV serostatus was the only immune exposure information available for the cohort. In a later analysis, TCR association rates were found to vary across HLA loci, with the most associated TCRs seen for DRB1 alleles and the fewest for HLA-C alleles. Strong co-occurrence of HLA alleles, especially DR and DQ, made assigning TCR associations to individual alleles difficult. Across donors, most TCR sequences were observed very rarely, whereas some public TCRs were present in many individuals. The authors suggested that the approach could potentially be extended to other disease states and immunological phenotypes. Over 15 rarely observed V segments, including chromosome 9 orphons, were excluded from the earlier analysis of several hundred of the donors because counts were too low. Broadly in line with IMGT annotations, most TCR beta V segments showed up in productive rearrangements about 87% or about 30% of the time in an earlier analysis of a few hundred of the donors. In a later genetic analysis, fewer N-insertions in productive TCRs were reported among donors in an Asian-associated ancestry cluster than the roughly 700-donor mean. Sequencing depth was assumed to be roughly uniform across donors in the presence/absence analyses, though that assumption may not hold. In vitro tests confirmed that a few of the cytomegalovirus-associated TCR beta chains recognize cytomegalovirus antigens.

From the cysteine through the phenylalanine, the CDR3 covers 16 amino acids. Only the CDR3 DNA stays, 48 bases, in frame from base 1. CDR1 and CDR2 were assigned from the germline V gene (reference sequence) as LNHNV and YYDKDF. A distance of 15 bases separates the germline ends of V and J, which lose 0 bases and 4 bases respectively. The origin of this receptor is a human donor in good health. The sequence is built from TRBV15 and TRBJ1-1; TRBD1 is perhaps the D gene, given 6 matching bases. The sample taken for sequencing was PBMCs. The CDR3 reads as follows: CATSRDQREGGTEAFF. The DNA is TGTGCCACCAGCAGAGATCAGAGGGAGGGGGGCACTGAAGCTTTCTTT.